This is a list of T cell receptor beta chains from one sample in a study of cytomegalovirus exposure and HLA in healthy donors. The table came from immunoSEQ multiplex PCR; TCRdb's copy has only in-frame clones and leaves some out. Here the sample spans 130,000 or so clones, roughly four fifths being singletons. Sequencing was carried out using PBMCs. Every receptor here comes from a woman between 55 and 75 years old in good health and CMV-seronegative. CDR3s include the opening cysteine and the closing phenylalanine or tryptophan. D genes are given only for firm matches. Clone size appears in some rows only: once, few, many, or a class for an expanded clone.

V	size	J	D	CDR3	DNA
TRBV5-1	NA	TRBJ1-1	TRBD1	CASSLGDREGTEAFF	TGCGCCAGCAGCTTGGGGGACAGGGAGGGCACTGAAGCTTTCTTT
TRBV18	NA	TRBJ2-5	NA	CASSRLRGEQETQYF	TGTGCCAGCTCGCGCCTCAGGGGAGAACAAGAGACCCAGTACTTC
TRBV6-6	NA	TRBJ2-3	NA	CASISDRRTDTQYF	TGTGCCAGCATCTCGGACAGACGCACAGATACGCAGTATTTT
TRBV5-8	NA	TRBJ2-3	NA	CASSFRDLGTDTQYF	TGTGCCAGCAGCTTTCGGGATCTCGGCACAGATACGCAGTATTTT
TRBV7-9	NA	TRBJ1-1	TRBD1	CASSSLTGGYSEAFF	TGTGCCAGCAGCTCACTGACAGGGGGCTACTCTGAAGCTTTCTTT
TRBV6-4	few	TRBJ2-7	TRBD2	CASRRTSGEQYF	TGTGCCAGCAGGCGTACTAGCGGAGAGCAGTACTTC
TRBV10-2	NA	TRBJ2-5	TRBD1	CASRPDRTQETQYF	TGCGCCAGCAGACCGGACAGGACCCAAGAGACCCAGTACTTC
TRBV7-9	NA	TRBJ2-7	NA	CASSLGRVSYEQYF	TGTGCCAGCAGCCTCGGCAGGGTCTCCTACGAGCAGTACTTC
TRBV28	NA	TRBJ1-1	TRBD1	CASSSDRVGTEAFF	TGTGCCAGCAGTTCAGACAGGGTGGGCACTGAAGCTTTCTTT
TRBV6-1	few	TRBJ2-3	NA	CASSAVLRTDTQYF	TGTGCCAGCAGTGCGGTTTTACGCACAGATACGCAGTATTTT
TRBV18	NA	TRBJ2-3	NA	CASSPPGRPDTQYF	TGTGCCAGCTCACCCCCAGGGAGGCCAGATACGCAGTATTTT
TRBV2	few	TRBJ1-3	NA	CASTALGGSSGNTIYF	TGTGCCAGCACCGCCTTAGGAGGGAGCTCTGGAAACACCATATATTTT
TRBV19	NA	TRBJ1-4	NA	CASREQLHEKLFF	TGTGCCAGTCGGGAGCAGTTGCATGAAAAACTGTTTTTT
TRBV30	NA	TRBJ2-4	TRBD2	CAWSELAGAKNIQYF	TGTGCCTGGAGTGAGCTAGCGGGAGCCAAAAACATTCAGTACTTC
TRBV29-1	NA	TRBJ2-3	NA	CSVGSTTDTQYF	TGCAGCGTTGGCTCTACCACAGATACGCAGTATTTT
TRBV5-4	few	TRBJ2-3	TRBD2	CASSLKLAGGIDTQYF	TGTGCCAGCAGCTTGAAACTAGCGGGAGGTATAGATACGCAGTATTTT
TRBV28	NA	TRBJ1-2	NA	CASSPKYGYTF	TGTGCCAGCAGTCCTAAGTATGGCTACACCTTC
TRBV25-1	NA	TRBJ2-1	NA	CASSELEPPRDEQFF	TGTGCCAGCAGTGAATTAGAACCCCCCCGGGATGAGCAGTTCTTC
TRBV27	few	TRBJ2-1	TRBD1	CASRKQTGQGTHNEQFF	TGTGCCAGCAGAAAACAGACCGGACAGGGAACCCACAATGAGCAGTTCTTC
TRBV28	NA	TRBJ1-2	TRBD1	CASSHRDRGFYTF	TGTGCCAGCAGTCACCGGGACAGGGGGTTTTACACCTTC
TRBV2	NA	TRBJ2-5	NA	CASRLTVQETQYF	TGTGCCAGCAGGCTGACAGTCCAAGAGACCCAGTACTTC
TRBV9	NA	TRBJ2-5	NA	CASSPGALQETQYF	TGTGCCAGCAGCCCAGGGGCCCTCCAGGAGACCCAGTACTTC
TRBV6-1	NA	TRBJ1-1	NA	CASSAKTVGLATEAFF	TGTGCCAGCAGTGCCAAGACAGTGGGGTTGGCCACTGAAGCTTTCTTT
TRBV28	once	TRBJ2-1	TRBD2	CASSSLAGGRNEQFF	TGTGCCAGCAGCTCACTAGCGGGAGGGCGCAATGAGCAGTTCTTC
TRBV27	once	TRBJ1-1	TRBD1	CASSVDRVGGSATEAFF	TGTGCCAGCAGTGTCGACAGGGTCGGGGGTTCGGCCACTGAAGCTTTCTTT
TRBV5-1	NA	TRBJ1-5	TRBD1	CASSPTGDSNQPQHF	TGCGCCAGCAGCCCGACAGGGGATAGCAATCAGCCCCAGCATTTT
TRBV2	NA	TRBJ1-5	TRBD1	CASSEQGTGVQPQHF	TGTGCCAGCAGTGAACAGGGGACAGGGGTTCAGCCCCAGCATTTT
TRBV18	few	TRBJ2-7	TRBD2	CASSPTSGGAMEQYF	TGTGCCAGCTCACCGACTAGCGGGGGGGCGATGGAGCAGTACTTC
TRBV2	few	TRBJ2-1	NA	CASSGGAGSSYNEQFF	TGTGCCAGCAGTGGGGGAGCGGGTAGCTCCTACAATGAGCAGTTCTTC
TRBV28	NA	TRBJ2-2	NA	CASRVSGNTGELFF	TGTGCCAGCAGAGTTAGCGGGAACACCGGGGAGCTGTTTTTT
TRBV5-4	NA	TRBJ1-1	TRBD1	CASSLGQGPAEAFF	TGTGCCAGCAGCTTGGGACAGGGGCCGGCTGAAGCTTTCTTT
TRBV6-4	NA	TRBJ1-1	NA	CASSDGGAVVPCREAFF	TGTGCCAGCAGTGATGGAGGAGCAGTCGTGCCCTGCAGGGAAGCTTTCTTT
TRBV28	NA	TRBJ1-1	NA	CASRQHTEAFF	TGTGCCAGCAGACAGCACACTGAAGCTTTCTTT
TRBV18	once	TRBJ1-1	NA	CASSPGTTLNTEAFF	TGTGCCAGCTCACCAGGCACCACCCTGAACACTGAAGCTTTCTTT
TRBV18	NA	TRBJ1-3	NA	CASSPTGGNSGNTIYF	TGTGCCAGCTCACCAACGGGAGGAAACTCTGGAAACACCATATATTTT
TRBV6-1	NA	TRBJ1-1	NA	CASSGGAITEAFF	TGTGCCAGCAGCGGGGGGGCTATCACTGAAGCTTTCTTT
TRBV15	NA	TRBJ2-2	NA	CATSRDSPGELFF	TGTGCCACCAGCAGAGATAGCCCCGGGGAGCTGTTTTTT
TRBV18	few	TRBJ1-5	NA	CASSQQGSNQPQHF	TGTGCCAGCTCACAACAGGGAAGCAATCAGCCCCAGCATTTT
TRBV27	few	TRBJ1-4	NA	CASTLLGAQGEKLFF	TGTGCCAGCACTCTTCTGGGGGCCCAGGGTGAAAAACTGTTTTTT
TRBV21-1	few	TRBJ1-2	NA	CASSNTGPYGYTF	TGTGCCAGCAGCAACACAGGGCCCTATGGCTACACCTTC
TRBV28	NA	TRBJ1-3	NA	CASSPTGSGGNTIYF	TGTGCCAGCAGTCCGACAGGTTCGGGTGGAAACACCATATATTTT
TRBV18	NA	TRBJ2-7	TRBD1	CASSPPGTGRPGYEQYF	TGTGCCAGCTCACCTCCCGGGACAGGGCGTCCCGGCTACGAGCAGTACTTC
TRBV14	NA	TRBJ2-5	NA	CASSPFSGQGRETQYF	TGTGCCAGCAGCCCCTTTTCCGGTCAGGGGAGAGAGACCCAGTACTTC
TRBV13	NA	TRBJ1-3	NA	CASSLGSSGNTIYF	TGTGCCAGCAGCTTGGGGAGCTCTGGAAACACCATATATTTT
TRBV7-2	NA	TRBJ2-3	NA	CASSLETSSDTQYF	TGTGCCAGCAGCTTAGAGACTAGTTCAGATACGCAGTATTTT
TRBV2	few	TRBJ2-2	TRBD1	CASSGTGVVGELFF	TGTGCCAGCAGCGGGACAGGGGTCGTCGGGGAGCTGTTTTTT
TRBV28	NA	TRBJ1-2	TRBD1	CASRPPGQLYGYTF	TGTGCCAGCAGGCCTCCGGGACAGCTTTATGGCTACACCTTC
TRBV7-9	NA	TRBJ2-3	NA	CASQPGSTDTQYF	TGTGCCAGCCAACCGGGGAGCACAGATACGCAGTATTTT
TRBV5-1	NA	TRBJ2-5	NA	CASSLQETQYF	TGCGCCAGCAGCCTACAAGAGACCCAGTACTTC
TRBV10-2	few	TRBJ1-4	TRBD1	CASRWTGDREKLFF	TGCGCCAGCAGATGGACAGGGGATCGGGAAAAACTGTTTTTT
TRBV6-1	few	TRBJ1-1	NA	CASSVITGKAFF	TGTGCCAGCAGTGTAATAACAGGTAAAGCTTTCTTT
TRBV5-1	NA	TRBJ2-7	TRBD1	CASSLTAGGGYEQYF	TGCGCCAGCAGCTTGACGGCAGGGGGCGGGTACGAGCAGTACTTC
TRBV7-9	NA	TRBJ2-2	TRBD2	CASSRMRGLGGTGELFF	TGTGCCAGCAGCCGGATGAGGGGACTAGGGGGTACCGGGGAGCTGTTTTTT
TRBV10-3	NA	TRBJ1-4	TRBD1	CAISTDRGDREKLFF	TGTGCCATCAGTACGGACAGGGGGGATCGGGAAAAACTGTTTTTT
TRBV29-1	NA	TRBJ2-1	TRBD1	CSGDRGPNEQFF	TGCAGCGGCGACAGGGGCCCCAATGAGCAGTTCTTC
TRBV5-1	NA	TRBJ2-1	TRBD1	CASSVGQGMEQFF	TGCGCCAGCAGCGTGGGACAGGGTATGGAGCAGTTCTTC
TRBV7-7	NA	TRBJ2-2	NA	CASSLTELNTGELFF	TGTGCTAGCAGCCTGACAGAGTTGAACACCGGGGAGCTGTTTTTT